This T cell receptor beta chain was recovered during a study of blood T cells in healthy people across ages. Then a second PCR, running roughly 7 to 11 cycles, was carried out with a sample-barcoded 5' primer and a J-beta primer mix. Via MiXCR, TCRdb re-called the 5' RACE reads, giving one row per CDR3 protein. The table lists hundreds of thousands of distinct CDR3 sequences, more than 50% of them singletons, with roughly 24% in the top ten. Trimming stripped 4 bases from V and 4 bases from J, with 10 bases between. Germline assignment: CDR1 MNHEY and CDR2 SMNVEV (reference sequence). The CDR3 totals 13 residues.

The receptor comes from a man between 35 and 55 years old in good health. The chain is built from TRBV27 and TRBJ1-1, with D hard to call. Sequenced sample: blood. The DNA for the CDR3 is TGTGCCAGCAGTTCAACAACACTCACTGAAGCTTTCTTT. Translating it yields CASSSTTLTEAFF.